This T cell receptor (beta chain) was retrieved from a study of blood T cell repertoires in COVID-19. CDR1 is SGHRS and CDR2 is YFSETQ in the germline V gene. Trimming cost V 4 bases and J 1 base; bases outside gene matches: 8. The CDR3 spans 16 residues. Libraries were prepared by immunoSEQ multiplex PCR; TCRdb keeps only in-frame clonotypes and omits some of them. Of a few hundred thousand clones listed, approximately 90% are singletons. The V and J genes are TRBV5-1 and TRBJ1-3; TRBD1 matches 7 bases. Specimen: peripheral blood. This sequence originates from a man aged 25-45 years with acute or convalescent COVID-19. The CDR3 region is CASSQRQGASGNTIYF. The DNA of the CDR3 is TGCGCCAGCAGCCAACGACAGGGAGCTTCTGGAAACACCATATATTTT.